The T cell receptor (beta chain) described here comes from a study of cytomegalovirus exposure and HLA in healthy donors. Use of 60 Vbeta and 13 Jbeta primers characterized the PCR. The method was immunoSEQ multiplex PCR; TCRdb's version includes in-frame clones alone and lacks a portion of them. The table lists 100,000 to 150,000 clones, about 80% of them singletons. Trimming cost V 4 bases and J 5 bases; bases outside gene matches: 19. The CDR3 sequence is 19 residues long. Germline loops: CDR1 SGDLS, CDR2 YYNGEE. Sequencing input: PBMCs. The TCR sequence derives from a woman in her 50s in good health and CMV-seronegative. The genes are TRBV9 and TRBJ2-5; 11 bases are a match to TRBD2. CDR3 amino acids: CASSSDLAGGDFRFETQYF. The CDR3 DNA sequence: TGTGCCAGCAGCTCCGACCTAGCGGGAGGCGATTTCAGGTTTGAGACCCAGTACTTC. The full variable domain, rest sourced from reference TRBV9 and TRBJ2-5, is DSGVTQTPKHLITATGQRVTLRCSPRSGDLSVYWYQQSLDQGLQFLIQYYNGEERAKGNILERFSAQQFPDLHSELNLSSLELGDSALYFCASSSDLAGGDFRFETQYFGPGTRLLVL.